Each of the 32 T cell receptor beta chains below was sequenced from the same sample in a study of T cell responses to AZD1222 COVID-19 vaccine. Method: immunoSEQ multiplex PCR; TCRdb's copy keeps in-frame clones and lacks some. The table lists about 61,000 clones, about four fifths of them singletons. The sequencing here drew on peripheral blood, taken 28 days after the second AZD1222 dose. All receptors derive from an adult who received the AZD1222 COVID-19 vaccine.

This rearrangement joins TRBV19 to TRBJ2-1; 7 bases are shared with TRBD2. CDR1 LNHDA and CDR2 SQIVND come from the germline V gene (reference sequence). The CDR3 contains 17 residues. V lost 3 bases, J lost 3 bases, and 11 bases stayed unmatched. CDR3 DNA sequence: TGTGCCAGTAGTATTGTCGCTAGCGGCAGCCTCTACAATGAGCAGTTCTTC. It encodes CASSIVASGSLYNEQFF.

This clone was found a few times. The rearrangement joins TRBV28 to TRBJ2-7; no definite D call. From germline, CDR1 is MDHEN and CDR2 SYDVKM. V gave up 4 bases and J gave up 3 bases, with 4 bases separating them. This CDR3 spans 11 amino acids. CDR3 nucleotides: TGTGCCAGCAGTTCTGACTACGAGCAGTACTTC. Translated, it gives CASSSDYEQYF.

This chain uses TRBV30 with TRBJ2-4; TRBD2 agrees at 16 bases. This CDR3 is 16 amino acids long. Germline CDR1 and CDR2: GTSNPN and SVGIG (reference sequence). Trimming cost V 3 bases and J 7 bases; bases outside gene matches: 6. CDR3 nucleotides: TGTGCCTGGAGCGTGGGACTAGCGGGAGGGGGGAACATTCAGTACTTC. As protein: CAWSVGLAGGGNIQYF.

The chain uses TRBV19 and TRBJ2-6, with 7 bases lining up with TRBD1. The CDR3 has 16 amino acids. Looked up from germline, CDR1 is LNHDA and CDR2 is SQIVND (reference sequence). Trimming removed 6 bases from V and 3 bases from J; junction bases left unmatched: 8. The CDR3 region has the DNA TGTGCCAGTAGCGGACAGGCTCTGAGTGGGGCCAACGTCCTGACTTTC. Its translation: CASSGQALSGANVLTF.

The rearrangement joins TRBV29-1 to TRBJ2-1; 9 bases fit TRBD1. The V and J ends lost 7 bases and 0 bases, in that order; junction bases with no gene match: 7. Germline CDR1 and CDR2: SQVTM and ANQGSEA. CDR3 length equals 15 residues. The CDR3 DNA reads as TGCAGCGGGATAGGGGGACAGGGCTCCTACAATGAGCAGTTCTTC. Protein: CSGIGGQGSYNEQFF.

This clone was seen more than once but under ten times. The gene calls are TRBV27 and TRBJ2-2; no reliable D call. The CDR3 is 14 residues long. V was shortened by 5 bases and J by 8 bases, with 15 bases between the two germline ends. In germline, CDR1 is MNHEY, CDR2 SMNVEV (reference sequence). The CDR3 loop reads CASSATLGGGELFF. In DNA form, the CDR3 reads TGTGCCAGCAGTGCGACTTTAGGTGGGGGGGAGCTGTTTTTT.

The rearrangement links TRBV3-1 (or the pseudogene TRBV3-2) to TRBJ1-1, with 8 bases identical to TRBD1. Trimming took 1 base from V and 5 from J; bases not matched to a gene: 9. This CDR3 spans 16 amino acids. Germline lookup yields CDR1 LGHDT and CDR2 YNNKEL (reference sequence). DNA for the CDR3: TGTGCCAGCAGCCAAGGGGGCATCCAGGGGGCGACTGAAGCTTTCTTT. Translation: CASSQGGIQGATEAFF.

The chain links TRBV9 to TRBJ2-3; 12 bases line up with TRBD2. The CDR3 has 17 amino acids. Per germline, CDR1 SGDLS and CDR2 YYNGEE. Trimming at V came to 4 bases and at J to 5 bases, leaving 11 bases not matched to a gene. The CDR3 is CASSSRLAGERGDTQYF. CDR3 nucleotide sequence: TGTGCCAGCAGCTCCCGACTAGCGGGAGAACGTGGAGATACGCAGTATTTT.

This sequence joins TRBV19 and TRBJ1-5, with no clear D. V lost 6 bases and J lost 3, with 15 bases in between. The V gene's germline CDR1 is LNHDA and CDR2 SQIVND (reference sequence). The CDR3 consists of 15 residues. Here the CDR3 reads CASRTLGGFNQPQHF. The CDR3 DNA reads as TGTGCCAGTAGAACCCTTGGCGGGTTCAATCAGCCCCAGCATTTT.

The CDR3 sequence is CAARGGGQENTEAFF. As DNA, the CDR3 is TGTGCCGCAAGGGGAGGGGGACAGGAGAACACTGAAGCTTTCTTT. This chain uses TRBV10-3 with TRBJ1-1, with TRBD1 matching over 8 bases. V lost 11 bases and J lost 1; bases outside the gene matches: 12. The CDR3 is 15 residues long. Germline V gene lookup returns CDR1 ENHRY and CDR2 SYGVKD.

The chain combines TRBV28 with TRBJ1-2; D is unclear. Germline lookup yields CDR1 MDHEN and CDR2 SYDVKM. Trimming cost V 3 bases and J 7 bases, with 9 bases left between them. This CDR3 region has 12 residues. The CDR3 DNA follows: TGTGCCAGCAGTTTTGTGGGGTTTGGCTACACCTTC. Protein product: CASSFVGFGYTF.

In its sample, this clone was seen a few times. The chain carries TRBV6-2 or TRBV6-3 and TRBJ2-7; 7 nucleotides align to TRBD1. J was trimmed by 5 bases and V by 6 bases; bases with no gene match: 10. The germline CDR1 and CDR2 sequences are MNHEY and SVGEGT. The length of the CDR3 is 14 residues. The CDR3 protein is CASSAGTVWDEQYF. The CDR3 coding sequence is TGTGCCAGCAGCGCTGGGACAGTTTGGGACGAGCAGTACTTC.

The CDR3 DNA sequence: TGTGCCACCGTGAGCGGGCGGGGTGCCAACTATGGCTACACCTTC. Protein: CATVSGRGANYGYTF. The chain joins TRBV10-3 to TRBJ1-2; no firm D call. Germline lookup yields CDR1 ENHRY and CDR2 SYGVKD. This CDR3 is built from 15 residues. Trimming took off 10 bases at V and 2 bases at J, with 20 bases between the two ends.

CDR3 coding DNA: TGTGCCAGCAGCTTGGAAGGGGGGCGCTTCTATGGCTACACCTTC. This codes for CASSLEGGRFYGYTF. This chain links TRBV5-8 with TRBJ1-2, with a tentative D call TRBD1 (6 bases). Germline V gene lookup returns CDR1 SGHTS and CDR2 YDEGEE. The CDR3 extends over 15 amino acids. V dropped 0 bases and J dropped 4 bases, with 13 bases sitting between them.

This chain links TRBV27 with TRBJ2-7; no clear D gene. The CDR3 is 16 amino acids. CDR1 is MNHEY and CDR2 is SMNVEV in the germline V gene (reference sequence). V was shortened by 5 bases and J by 3 bases, with 20 bases between the two germline ends. CDR3 sequence: CASSTSESRNYYEQYF. The CDR3 DNA sequence: TGTGCCAGCAGTACCTCCGAAAGTCGAAACTACTACGAGCAGTACTTC.

The chain couples TRBV7-2 to TRBJ1-2; TRBD1 matches 8 bases. The CDR3 consists of 15 residues. Germline V gives CDR1 SGHTA, CDR2 FQGNSA. V lost 3 bases and J lost 8; bases outside the gene matches: 11. The CDR3 bases are TGTGCCAGCAGCTTTACAGGGGGAAAAGATATGGGCTACACCTTC. This encodes CASSFTGGKDMGYTF.

The chain carries TRBV3-1 (or the pseudogene TRBV3-2) and TRBJ1-5; D is undetermined. Trimming cost V 0 bases and J 7 bases, with 7 bases left between them. The CDR3 contains 13 residues. Germline-derived CDR1 and CDR2 are LGHDT and YNNKEL (reference sequence). The CDR3 is CASSQDLGQPQHF. In nucleotides, the CDR3 is TGTGCCAGCAGCCAAGATTTAGGGCAGCCCCAGCATTTT.

This clone has just one count. For the CDR3, the DNA is TGTGCCAGCAGTCCCTACAATGAGCAGTTCTTC. Translating it yields CASSPYNEQFF. The genes are TRBV7-2 and TRBJ2-1; D gene ambiguous. The CDR3 extends over 11 amino acids. Germline CDR1 reads SGHTA; CDR2 reads FQGNSA. V was trimmed by 6 bases and J by 2 bases, leaving 2 bases between them.

The chain's CDR3 is CASSGPQETQYF. In DNA, the CDR3 is TGTGCCAGCAGTGGGCCCCAAGAGACCCAGTACTTC. The genes are TRBV6-2 or TRBV6-3 and TRBJ2-5; D is unresolved. In germline, CDR1 is MNHEY, CDR2 SVGEGT. The CDR3 is 12 amino acids. V was cut by 5 bases and J by 1 base, with 5 bases left in between.

This rearrangement joins TRBV7-9 to TRBJ2-1; D uncertain. The germline gives CDR1 SEHNR, CDR2 FQNEAQ (reference sequence). CDR3 length equals 15 residues. Trimming shortened V by 5 bases and J by 7 bases, and 18 bases separated the two germline ends. The CDR3 is CASSLMNYLENEQFF. In DNA, the CDR3 is TGTGCCAGCAGCCTAATGAATTATCTCGAGAATGAGCAGTTCTTC.

The rearrangement joins TRBV2 to TRBJ1-2; 8 bases line up with TRBD1. Germline V gene data show CDR1 as SNHLY and CDR2 as FYNNEI. The V gene end was trimmed by 2 bases and the J gene end by 7 bases; junction bases not matched to a gene: 9. The CDR3 length is 15 residues. The CDR3 loop reads CASSEIAGGASGYTF. CDR3 nucleotide sequence: TGTGCCAGCAGTGAAATCGCAGGGGGCGCCTCTGGCTACACCTTC.

This clone was observed a handful of times. The chain combines TRBV9 with TRBJ1-3; D might be TRBD1 (5 bases). The germline gives CDR1 SGDLS, CDR2 YYNGEE. The CDR3 contains 14 residues. The V and J ends lost 0 bases and 2 bases respectively, with 6 bases between them. CDR3 in DNA: TGTGCCAGCAGCGTAGGGGGGACTGGAAACACCATATATTTT. Its translation: CASSVGGTGNTIYF. Full variable domain (remainder filled in from reference TRBV9 and TRBJ1-3): DSGVTQTPKHLITATGQRVTLRCSPRSGDLSVYWYQQSLDQGLQFLIQYYNGEERAKGNILERFSAQQFPDLHSELNLSSLELGDSALYFCASSVGGTGNTIYFGEGSWLTVV.

This chain joins TRBV27 and TRBJ2-1; D remains unclear. Germline-derived CDR1 and CDR2 are MNHEY and SMNVEV (reference sequence). V was clipped by 3 bases and J by 4 bases, with 13 bases between them. The CDR3 loop spans 15 amino acids. CDR3 in amino acids: CASSFSPLRYNEQFF. CDR3 nucleotides: TGTGCCAGCAGTTTCAGTCCTCTCCGTTACAATGAGCAGTTCTTC.

The chain joins TRBV2 to TRBJ2-7; TRBD1 aligns across 10 bases. This CDR3 has 13 residues. J lost 3 bases, V lost 7 bases, and 3 bases had no gene match. Germline lookup yields CDR1 SNHLY and CDR2 FYNNEI. The CDR3 spells CASTRTGGYEQYF. The CDR3, as DNA: TGTGCCAGCACGAGGACAGGGGGCTACGAGCAGTACTTC. The variable domain in full, with the rest retrieved from reference TRBV2 and TRBJ2-7, is EPEVTQTPSHQVTQMGQEVILRCVPISNHLYFYWYRQILGQKVEFLVSFYNNEISEKSEIFDDQFSVERPDGSNFTLKIRSTKLEDSAMYFCASTRTGGYEQYFGPGTRLTVT.

This clone was counted a few times. The V and J genes are TRBV20-1 and TRBJ2-7; 9 nucleotides agree with TRBD2. Looked up from germline, CDR1 is DFQATT and CDR2 is SNEGSKA (reference sequence). V shed 3 bases, J shed 3 bases, and the junction held 9 bases outside the gene matches. This CDR3 has 15 residues. The CDR3 spells CSASFPSGIYYEQYF. CDR3 nucleotide sequence: TGCAGTGCTAGTTTTCCTAGCGGGATCTACTACGAGCAGTACTTC.

The chain joins TRBV19 to TRBJ1-1, with D tentatively TRBD1 (5 bases). V lost 2 bases, J lost 4 bases, and 14 bases lay in between. The CDR3 sequence is 15 residues long. Germline loops: CDR1 LNHDA, CDR2 SQIVND (reference sequence). This CDR3 is CASSIRRDQGTEAFF. The CDR3 DNA reads as TGTGCCAGTAGTATAAGGCGGGACCAAGGCACTGAAGCTTTCTTT.

The chain joins TRBV4-1 to TRBJ1-6, with 9 bases matching TRBD1. The V gene's germline CDR1 is MGHRA and CDR2 YSYEKL. CDR3 size: 14 residues. V trimming: 6 bases; J trimming: 9 bases; junction bases outside the gene matches: 6. CDR3: CASRADRGFSPLHF. The CDR3 nucleotides are TGCGCCAGCAGGGCCGACAGGGGGTTTTCACCCCTCCACTTT.

This clone came up once. The chain carries TRBV10-3 and TRBJ1-2; 9 positions agree with TRBD1. V shed 4 bases, J shed 1 base, and the junction held 7 bases outside the gene matches. This CDR3 contains 16 residues. Germline CDR1 reads ENHRY; CDR2 reads SYGVKD. CDR3 DNA sequence: TGTGCCATCAGTGGGGTCACAGGGGGCGGTAACTATGGCTACACCTTC. It yields the protein CAISGVTGGGNYGYTF.

V and J are TRBV5-8 and TRBJ2-1, with TRBD1 matching 11 bases. The CDR3 length is 16 residues. Germline values: CDR1 SGHTS, CDR2 YDEGEE. V dropped 4 bases and J dropped 7; count of bases not matched to a gene: 10. DNA of the CDR3: TGTGCCAGCAGCCCGGTCAGGACAGGGGGCTCGAATGAGCAGTTCTTC. It is translated as CASSPVRTGGSNEQFF.

The V gene is TRBV29-1, the J gene TRBJ2-7; the D is unclear. The V and J ends lost 5 bases and 5 bases respectively, with 16 bases between them. The CDR3 runs 13 residues. Germline CDR1 SQVTM, CDR2 ANQGSEA. Written as DNA, the CDR3 is TGCAGCGTTCACCACCCCCGCGGCGACGAGCAGTACTTC. The encoded protein is CSVHHPRGDEQYF.

The chain uses TRBV2 and TRBJ2-2; 7 nucleotides align to TRBD1. The J segment lost 1 base and the V segment lost 2 bases, leaving 4 bases of the junction unmatched. The CDR3 consists of 16 residues. CDR1 is SNHLY, CDR2 FYNNEI, per germline. The CDR3 DNA sequence: TGTGCCAGCAGTGAATTGGGGACAGAGAACACCGGGGAGCTGTTTTTT. Protein product: CASSELGTENTGELFF.

The chain joins TRBV29-1 to TRBJ2-1, with D possibly TRBD2 on 6 matching bases. The germline V gene encodes CDR1 SQVTM and CDR2 ANQGSEA. Trimming took 5 bases from V and 6 from J, leaving 11 bases between them. The CDR3 extends over 12 amino acids. CDR3 sequence: CSVRDSVNEQFF. The CDR3 bases are TGCAGCGTTCGGGACTCTGTCAATGAGCAGTTCTTC.